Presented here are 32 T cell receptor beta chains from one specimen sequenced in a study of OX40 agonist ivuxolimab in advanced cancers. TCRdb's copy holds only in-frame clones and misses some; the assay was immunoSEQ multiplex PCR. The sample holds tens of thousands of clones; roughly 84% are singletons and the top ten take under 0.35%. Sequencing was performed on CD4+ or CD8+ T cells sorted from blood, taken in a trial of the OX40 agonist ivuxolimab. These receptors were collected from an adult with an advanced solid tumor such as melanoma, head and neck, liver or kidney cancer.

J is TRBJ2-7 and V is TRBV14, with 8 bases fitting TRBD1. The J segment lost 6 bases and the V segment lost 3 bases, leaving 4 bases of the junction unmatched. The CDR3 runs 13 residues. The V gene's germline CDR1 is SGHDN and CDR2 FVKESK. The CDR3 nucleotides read TGTGCCAGCAGCCAGGATGACAGGGGCGAGCAGTACTTC. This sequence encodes CASSQDDRGEQYF.

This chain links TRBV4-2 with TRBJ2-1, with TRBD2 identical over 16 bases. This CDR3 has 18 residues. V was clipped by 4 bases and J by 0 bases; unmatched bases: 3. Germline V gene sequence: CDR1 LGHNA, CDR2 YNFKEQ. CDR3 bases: TGTGCCAGCAGCCCCGGGACTAGCGGGGGGGCCTCCTACAATGAGCAGTTCTTC. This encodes CASSPGTSGGASYNEQFF.

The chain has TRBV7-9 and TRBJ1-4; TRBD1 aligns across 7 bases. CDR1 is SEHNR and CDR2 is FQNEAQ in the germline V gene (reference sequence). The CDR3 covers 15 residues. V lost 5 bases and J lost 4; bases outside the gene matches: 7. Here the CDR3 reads CASSLSTGSNEKLFF. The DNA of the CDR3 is TGTGCCAGCAGCCTATCGACAGGGAGTAATGAAAAACTGTTTTTT.

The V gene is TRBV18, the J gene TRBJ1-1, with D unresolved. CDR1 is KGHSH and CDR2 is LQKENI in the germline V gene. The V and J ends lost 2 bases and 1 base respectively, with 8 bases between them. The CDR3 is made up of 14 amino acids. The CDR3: CASSPTMGNTEAFF. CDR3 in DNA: TGTGCCAGCTCACCAACGATGGGGAACACTGAAGCTTTCTTT.

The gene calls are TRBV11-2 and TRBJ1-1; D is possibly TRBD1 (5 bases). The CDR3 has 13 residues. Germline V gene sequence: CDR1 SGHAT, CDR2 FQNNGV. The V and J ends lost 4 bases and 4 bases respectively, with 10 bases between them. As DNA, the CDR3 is TGTGCCAGCAGCTCCCCAGGGCCCACTGAAGCTTTCTTT. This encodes CASSSPGPTEAFF.

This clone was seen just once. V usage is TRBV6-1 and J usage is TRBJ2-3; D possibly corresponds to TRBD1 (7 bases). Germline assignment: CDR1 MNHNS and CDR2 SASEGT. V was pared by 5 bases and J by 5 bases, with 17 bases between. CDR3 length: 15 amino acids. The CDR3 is CASSPEGAVVDTQYF. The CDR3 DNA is TGTGCCAGCAGTCCGGAGGGGGCAGTAGTAGATACGCAGTATTTT.

The CDR3, as DNA: TGTGCCAGTAGCTCCTCCGGGACAGGGGGAGGCGGCTACACCTTC. Translated: CASSSSGTGGGGYTF. This rearrangement joins TRBV19 to TRBJ1-2; 11 nucleotides line up with TRBD1. Per the germline V gene, CDR1 is LNHDA and CDR2 is SQIVND (reference sequence). This CDR3 is 15 amino acids long. The J segment lost 8 bases and the V segment lost 6 bases, leaving 11 bases of the junction unmatched.

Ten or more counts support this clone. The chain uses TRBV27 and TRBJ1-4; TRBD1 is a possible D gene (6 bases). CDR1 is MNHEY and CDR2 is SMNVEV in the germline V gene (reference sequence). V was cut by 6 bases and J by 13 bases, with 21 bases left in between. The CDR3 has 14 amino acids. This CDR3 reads CASRKGGIATGLFF. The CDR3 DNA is TGTGCCAGCAGGAAGGGGGGAATTGCTACTGGACTGTTTTTT.

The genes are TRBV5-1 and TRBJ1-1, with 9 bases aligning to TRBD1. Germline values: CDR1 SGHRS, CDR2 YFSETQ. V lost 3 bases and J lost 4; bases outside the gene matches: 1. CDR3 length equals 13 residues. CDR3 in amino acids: CASSSDRGTEAFF. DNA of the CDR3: TGCGCCAGCAGCTCGGACAGGGGCACTGAAGCTTTCTTT.

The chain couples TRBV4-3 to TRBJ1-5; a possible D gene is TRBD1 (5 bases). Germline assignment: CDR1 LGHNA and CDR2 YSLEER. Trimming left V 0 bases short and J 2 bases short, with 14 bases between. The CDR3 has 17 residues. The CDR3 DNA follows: TGCGCCAGCAGCCAAGATGGGGGAAGGGGAGGCAATCAGCCCCAGCATTTT. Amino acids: CASSQDGGRGGNQPQHF.

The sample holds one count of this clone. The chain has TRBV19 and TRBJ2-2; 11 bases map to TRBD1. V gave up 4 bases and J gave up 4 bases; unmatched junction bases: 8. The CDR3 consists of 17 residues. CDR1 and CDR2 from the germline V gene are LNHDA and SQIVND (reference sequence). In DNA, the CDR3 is TGTGCCAGTAGTAAAGGACAGGGGGCCACCTCCACCGGGGAGCTGTTTTTT. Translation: CASSKGQGATSTGELFF.

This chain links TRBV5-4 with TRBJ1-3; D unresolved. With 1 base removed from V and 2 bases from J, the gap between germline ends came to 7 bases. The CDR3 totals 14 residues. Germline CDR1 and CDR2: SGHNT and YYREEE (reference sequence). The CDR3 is CASSLSGAGNTIYF. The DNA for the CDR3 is TGTGCCAGCAGCTTGTCCGGGGCTGGAAACACCATATATTTT.

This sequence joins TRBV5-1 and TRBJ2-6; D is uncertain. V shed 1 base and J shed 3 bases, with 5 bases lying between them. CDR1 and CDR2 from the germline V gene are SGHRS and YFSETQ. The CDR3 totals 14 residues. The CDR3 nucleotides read TGCGCCAGCAGCTTGCGTCTTGGGGCCAACGTCCTGACTTTC. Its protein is CASSLRLGANVLTF.

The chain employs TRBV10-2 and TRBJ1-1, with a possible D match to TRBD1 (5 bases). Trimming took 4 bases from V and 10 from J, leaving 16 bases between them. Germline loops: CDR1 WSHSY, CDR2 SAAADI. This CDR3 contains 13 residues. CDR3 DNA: TGCGCCAGCAGTGGGGGGAGGGGCAGGGCAGCTTTCTTT. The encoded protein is CASSGGRGRAAFF.

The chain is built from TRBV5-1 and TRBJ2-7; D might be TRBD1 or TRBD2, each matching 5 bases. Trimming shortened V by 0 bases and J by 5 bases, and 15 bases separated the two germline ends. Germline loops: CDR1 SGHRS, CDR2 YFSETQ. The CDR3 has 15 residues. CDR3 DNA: TGCGCCAGCAGCTTGGTGCCAGGGACCCCCGACGAGCAGTACTTC. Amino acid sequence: CASSLVPGTPDEQYF.

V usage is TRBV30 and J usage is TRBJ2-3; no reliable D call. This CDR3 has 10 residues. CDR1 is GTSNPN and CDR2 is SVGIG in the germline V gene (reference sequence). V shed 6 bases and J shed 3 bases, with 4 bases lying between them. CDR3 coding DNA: TGTGCCTGCGAAACAGATACGCAGTATTTT. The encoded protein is CACETDTQYF.

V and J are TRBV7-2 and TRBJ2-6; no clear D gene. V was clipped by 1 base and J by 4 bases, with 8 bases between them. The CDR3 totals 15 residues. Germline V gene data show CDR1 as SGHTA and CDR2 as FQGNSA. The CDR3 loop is CASSLVVDGANVLTF. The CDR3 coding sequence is TGTGCCAGCAGCTTAGTCGTAGACGGGGCCAACGTCCTGACTTTC.

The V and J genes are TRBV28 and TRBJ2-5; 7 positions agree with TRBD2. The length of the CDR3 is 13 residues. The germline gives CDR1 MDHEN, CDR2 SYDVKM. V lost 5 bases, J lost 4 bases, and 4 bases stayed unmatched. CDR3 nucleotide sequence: TGTGCCAGCAGTCGGAGCGGGGCAGAGACCCAGTACTTC. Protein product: CASSRSGAETQYF.

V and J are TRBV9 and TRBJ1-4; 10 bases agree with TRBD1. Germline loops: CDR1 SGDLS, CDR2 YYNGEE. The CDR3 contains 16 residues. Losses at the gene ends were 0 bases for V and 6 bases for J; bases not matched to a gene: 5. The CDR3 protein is CASSVGQGARDEKLFF. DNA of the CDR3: TGTGCCAGCAGCGTAGGACAGGGGGCGCGGGATGAAAAACTGTTTTTT.

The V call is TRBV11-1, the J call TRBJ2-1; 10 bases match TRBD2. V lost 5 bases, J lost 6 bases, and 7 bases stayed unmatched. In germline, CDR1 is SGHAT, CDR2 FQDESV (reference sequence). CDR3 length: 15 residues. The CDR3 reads CASSRPGTSVNEQFF. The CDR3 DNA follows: TGTGCCAGCAGCCGACCCGGGACTAGCGTCAATGAGCAGTTCTTC. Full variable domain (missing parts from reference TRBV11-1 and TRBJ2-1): EAEVAQSPRYKITEKSQAVAFWCDPISGHATLYWYRQILGQGPELLVQFQDESVVDDSQLPKDRFSAERLKGVDSTLKIQPAELGDSAMYLCASSRPGTSVNEQFFGPGTRLTVL.

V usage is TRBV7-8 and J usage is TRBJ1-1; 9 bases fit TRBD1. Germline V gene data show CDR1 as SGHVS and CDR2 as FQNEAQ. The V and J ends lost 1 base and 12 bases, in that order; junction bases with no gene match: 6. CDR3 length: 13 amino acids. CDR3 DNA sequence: TGTGCCAGCAGCTTAGGAGGGACAGGGATTCCTTTCTTT. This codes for CASSLGGTGIPFF.

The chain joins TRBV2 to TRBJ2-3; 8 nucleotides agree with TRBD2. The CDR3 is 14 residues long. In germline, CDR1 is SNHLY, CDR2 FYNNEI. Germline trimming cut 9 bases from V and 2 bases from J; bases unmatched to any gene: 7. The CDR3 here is CASKTSETTDTQYF. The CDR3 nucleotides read TGTGCCAGTAAGACTAGCGAGACCACAGATACGCAGTATTTT.

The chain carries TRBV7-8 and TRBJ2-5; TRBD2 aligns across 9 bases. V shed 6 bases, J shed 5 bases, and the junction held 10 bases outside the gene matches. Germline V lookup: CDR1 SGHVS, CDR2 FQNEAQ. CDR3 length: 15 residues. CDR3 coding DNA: TGTGCCAGCAGGTCGCTAGCGGGGCTGAGGGAGACCCAGTACTTC. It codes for CASRSLAGLRETQYF.

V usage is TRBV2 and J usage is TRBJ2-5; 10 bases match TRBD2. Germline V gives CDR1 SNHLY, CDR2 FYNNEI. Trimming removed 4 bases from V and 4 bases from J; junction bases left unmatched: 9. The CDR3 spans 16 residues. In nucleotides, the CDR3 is TGTGCCAGCAGTGGGGCAGCGGGGGGGCCAGGAGAGACCCAGTACTTC. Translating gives CASSGAAGGPGETQYF.

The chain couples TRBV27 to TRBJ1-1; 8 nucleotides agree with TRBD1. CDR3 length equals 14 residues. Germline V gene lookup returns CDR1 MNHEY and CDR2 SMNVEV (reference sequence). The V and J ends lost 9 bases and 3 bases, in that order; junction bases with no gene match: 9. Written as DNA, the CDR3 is TGTGCCAGTATAATTGGCAGGGGGCACACTGAAGCTTTCTTT. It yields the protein CASIIGRGHTEAFF.

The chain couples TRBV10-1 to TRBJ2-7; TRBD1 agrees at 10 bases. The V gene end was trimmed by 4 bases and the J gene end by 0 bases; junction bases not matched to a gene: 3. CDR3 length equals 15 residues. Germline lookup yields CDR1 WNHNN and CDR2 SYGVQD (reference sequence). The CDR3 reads CASSARQGASYEQYF. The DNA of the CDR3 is TGCGCCAGCAGTGCTAGACAGGGGGCCTCCTACGAGCAGTACTTC.

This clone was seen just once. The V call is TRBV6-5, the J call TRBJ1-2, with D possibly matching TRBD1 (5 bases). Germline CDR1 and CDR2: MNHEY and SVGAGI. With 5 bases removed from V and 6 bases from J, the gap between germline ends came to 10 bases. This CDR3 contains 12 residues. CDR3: CASSRRGDGYTF. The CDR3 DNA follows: TGTGCCAGCAGTAGAAGAGGGGATGGCTACACCTTC.

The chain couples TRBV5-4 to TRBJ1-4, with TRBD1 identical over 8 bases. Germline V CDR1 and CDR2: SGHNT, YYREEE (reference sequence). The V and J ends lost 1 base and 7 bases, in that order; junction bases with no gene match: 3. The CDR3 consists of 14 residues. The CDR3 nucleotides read TGTGCCAGCAGCTTGAACAGGGGGTTTGAAAAACTGTTTTTT. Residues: CASSLNRGFEKLFF.

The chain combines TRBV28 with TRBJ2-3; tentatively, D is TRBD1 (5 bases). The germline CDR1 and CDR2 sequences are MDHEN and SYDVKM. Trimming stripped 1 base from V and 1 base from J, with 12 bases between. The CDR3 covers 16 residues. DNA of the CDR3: TGTGCCAGCAGTTTATCGAGGCAGGGTGGCACAGATACGCAGTATTTT. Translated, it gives CASSLSRQGGTDTQYF.

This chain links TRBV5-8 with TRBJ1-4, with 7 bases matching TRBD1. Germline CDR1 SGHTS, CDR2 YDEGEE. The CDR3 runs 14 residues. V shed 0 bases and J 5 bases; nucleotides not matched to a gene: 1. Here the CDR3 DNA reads TGTGCCAGCAGCTTGGGGACAGGAAATGAAAAACTGTTTTTT. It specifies CASSLGTGNEKLFF.

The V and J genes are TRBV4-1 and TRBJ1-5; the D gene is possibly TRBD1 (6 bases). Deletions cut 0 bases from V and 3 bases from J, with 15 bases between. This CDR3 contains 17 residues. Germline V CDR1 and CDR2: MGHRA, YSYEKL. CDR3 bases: TGCGCCAGCAGCCAAGAGGGGGCTGGAGGGCACAATCAGCCCCAGCATTTT. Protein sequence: CASSQEGAGGHNQPQHF.

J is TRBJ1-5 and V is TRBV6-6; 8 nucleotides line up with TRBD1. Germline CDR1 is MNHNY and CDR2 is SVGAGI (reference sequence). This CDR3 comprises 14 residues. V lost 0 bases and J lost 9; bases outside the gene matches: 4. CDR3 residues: CASSYSDRAGPQHF. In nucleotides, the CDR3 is TGTGCCAGCAGTTACTCGGACAGGGCCGGGCCCCAGCATTTT.